Below are 12 T cell receptor beta chains sequenced from a single sample in a study of immune evolution from preneoplasia to lung adenocarcinoma. Libraries were prepared by immunoSEQ multiplex PCR; TCRdb keeps only in-frame clonotypes and omits some of them. The sample shows about 5,600 clones, 70% to 85% of them seen only once. The sample was FFPE lung adenocarcinoma in situ tissue. The receptors derive from a person aged 60 to 80 with lung adenocarcinoma.

V gene TRBV7-9 combines with J gene TRBJ1-4; D not resolved. Trimming stripped 5 bases from V and 5 bases from J, with 9 bases between. This CDR3 is built from 13 residues. The germline gives CDR1 SEHNR, CDR2 FQNEAQ (reference sequence). The chain's CDR3 is CASSAAINEKLFF. Here the CDR3 DNA reads TGTGCCAGCAGCGCCGCAATCAATGAAAAACTGTTTTTT.

This sequence joins TRBV27 and TRBJ1-2; D gene ambiguous. Trimming took 3 bases from V and 7 from J, leaving 12 bases between them. Per germline, CDR1 MNHEY and CDR2 SMNVEV (reference sequence). The CDR3 spans 13 residues. CDR3 bases: TGTGCCAGCAGTTTTTCTCGAGGCGGTGGCTACACCTTC. Protein sequence: CASSFSRGGGYTF.

This clone was counted only a few times. This chain connects TRBV7-6 to TRBJ2-5, with D possibly TRBD1 on 5 matching bases. The CDR3 consists of 15 residues. Trimming cost V 1 base and J 2 bases, with 11 bases left between them. Germline CDR1 is SGHVS and CDR2 is FNYEAQ. The CDR3 spells CASSLGPRVQETQYF. Here the CDR3 DNA reads TGTGCCAGCAGCTTAGGCCCCAGGGTACAAGAGACCCAGTACTTC.

V gene TRBV7-2 combines with J gene TRBJ2-1; TRBD2 matches 9 bases. Germline V gene sequence: CDR1 SGHTA, CDR2 FQGNSA. Germline trimming cut 5 bases from V and 2 bases from J; bases unmatched to any gene: 4. This CDR3 spans 15 amino acids. The CDR3 DNA follows: TGTGCCAGCAGCCGGACTAGCGCGACCTACAATGAGCAGTTCTTC. It translates to CASSRTSATYNEQFF.

Regarding this clone: In the same sample, other DNA sequences code for this CDR3. J is TRBJ1-6 and V is TRBV11-2; unclear D gene. The germline V gene has CDR1 SGHAT and CDR2 FQNNGV. V shed 0 bases and J shed 13 bases, with 7 bases lying between them. The CDR3 totals 12 residues. CDR3 region: CASSLDLGPLHF. Written as DNA, the CDR3 is TGTGCCAGCAGCTTAGATCTGGGGCCCCTCCACTTT.

The chain uses TRBV2 and TRBJ2-7; D perhaps matches TRBD2 (5 bases). The CDR3 covers 13 residues. Trimming stripped 4 bases from V and 9 bases from J, with 16 bases between. Germline V gives CDR1 SNHLY, CDR2 FYNNEI. CDR3 loop: CASSVLEGKGQYF. The CDR3, as DNA: TGTGCCAGCAGTGTATTAGAGGGCAAAGGGCAGTACTTC.

This clone was seen a handful of times. This chain connects TRBV19 to TRBJ2-3, with 10 bases identical to TRBD1. With V trimmed by 5 bases and J by 0 bases, 11 bases remained unmatched. The CDR3 consists of 18 residues. The germline gives CDR1 LNHDA, CDR2 SQIVND (reference sequence). CDR3: CASSPSRTGGFSTDTQYF. CDR3 coding DNA: TGTGCCAGTAGTCCCTCCCGGACAGGGGGTTTTAGCACAGATACGCAGTATTTT.

The V gene is TRBV28, the J gene TRBJ2-3; TRBD1 might be the D (6 bases). CDR3 length equals 13 residues. Trimming pared 6 bases from V and 4 bases from J, leaving 11 bases between. From germline, CDR1 is MDHEN and CDR2 SYDVKM. CDR3 nucleotides: TGTGCCAGCAGGAAACAGGGCGCAGATACGCAGTATTTT. Translating it yields CASRKQGADTQYF.

This clone was seen just once. This sequence joins TRBV7-2 and TRBJ1-1; D is uncertain. The V gene lost 3 bases and the J gene lost 0 bases, with 11 bases spanning the gap. CDR1 SGHTA and CDR2 FQGNSA come from the germline V gene. The CDR3 spans 15 residues. The CDR3 DNA is TGTGCCAGCAGCTTTGGCCAGACCGTGAACACTGAAGCTTTCTTT. The encoded protein is CASSFGQTVNTEAFF.

The genes are TRBV7-9 and TRBJ2-2, with 7 bases fitting TRBD1. With V trimmed by 5 bases and J by 0 bases, 3 bases remained unmatched. The CDR3 length is 15 residues. Germline CDR1 SEHNR, CDR2 FQNEAQ (reference sequence). CDR3 loop: CASSPDRTNTGELFF. DNA of the CDR3: TGTGCCAGCAGCCCGGACAGGACGAACACCGGGGAGCTGTTTTTT.

A few counts support this clone. The chain combines TRBV27 with TRBJ2-3, with TRBD2 matching over 13 bases. Trimming at V came to 4 bases and at J to 6 bases, leaving 16 bases not matched to a gene. The CDR3 has 19 amino acids. CDR1 and CDR2 from the germline V gene are MNHEY and SMNVEV (reference sequence). CDR3 region: CASSSQPPGLAGWADTQYF. DNA for the CDR3: TGTGCCAGCAGTTCACAACCACCGGGACTAGCGGGGTGGGCGGATACGCAGTATTTT.

This clone was observed a few times. V usage is TRBV4-1 and J usage is TRBJ2-1; D gene unclear. Trimming pared 0 bases from V and 2 bases from J, leaving 14 bases between. CDR3 size: 17 residues. Per germline, CDR1 MGHRA and CDR2 YSYEKL. The CDR3 DNA is TGCGCCAGCAGCCAAGAACGAAGGCAGTCGGCCTACAATGAGCAGTTCTTC. It yields the protein CASSQERRQSAYNEQFF.